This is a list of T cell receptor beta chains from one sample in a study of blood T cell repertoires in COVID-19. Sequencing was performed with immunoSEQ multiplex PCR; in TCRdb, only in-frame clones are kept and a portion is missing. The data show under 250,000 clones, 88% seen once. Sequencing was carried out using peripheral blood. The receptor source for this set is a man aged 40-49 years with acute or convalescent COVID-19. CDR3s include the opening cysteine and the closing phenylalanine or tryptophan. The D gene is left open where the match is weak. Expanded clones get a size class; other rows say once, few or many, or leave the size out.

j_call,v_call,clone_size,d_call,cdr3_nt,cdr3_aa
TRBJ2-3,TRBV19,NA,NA,TGTGCCAGTAATAGAAGGGGCCAAAGCACAGATACGCAGTATTTT,CASNRRGQSTDTQYF
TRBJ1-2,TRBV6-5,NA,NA,TGTGCCAGCAGTTACTCTTCCAGCTCGATTGGAGGTGGCTACACCTTC,CASSYSSSSIGGGYTF
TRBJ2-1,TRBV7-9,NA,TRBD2,TGTGCCAGCATTATCGGGACTAGCGACAATGAGCAGTTCTTC,CASIIGTSDNEQFF
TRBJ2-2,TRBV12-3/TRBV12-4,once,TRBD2,TGTGCCAGCAGTTGGGGGGGTACCGGGGAGCTGTTTTTT,CASSWGGTGELFF
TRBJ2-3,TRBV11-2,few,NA,TGTGCCAGCAGCCAAAACCAAGTAGTGACGCAGTATTTT,CASSQNQVVTQYF
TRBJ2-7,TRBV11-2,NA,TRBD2,TGTGCCAGCAGTACGGGACTAACCTACGAGCAGTACTTC,CASSTGLTYEQYF
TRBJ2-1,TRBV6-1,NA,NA,TGTGCCAGCAGTGAAAATGTAGCGGTCTACAATGAGCAGTTCTTC,CASSENVAVYNEQFF
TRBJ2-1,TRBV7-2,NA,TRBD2,TGTGCCAGCAGCTCCGCTAGCGGGAGGGCCTACAATGAGCAGTTCTTC,CASSSASGRAYNEQFF
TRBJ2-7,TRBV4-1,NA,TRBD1,TGCGCCAGCAGCCGGTTTGACAGGGGAAATGACGAGCAGTACTTC,CASSRFDRGNDEQYF
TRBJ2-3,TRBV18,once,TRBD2,TGTGCCAGCTCACCACGTAGGGCGGGAGGGCGTGATACGCAGTATTTT,CASSPRRAGGRDTQYF
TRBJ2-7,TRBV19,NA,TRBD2,TGTGCCAGTAGTATAGCGGGGGGTTCCTACGAGCAGTACTTC,CASSIAGGSYEQYF
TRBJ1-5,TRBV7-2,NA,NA,TGTGCCAGCAGCTTAGGGGGAGAGTGGCAGCCCCAGCATTTT,CASSLGGEWQPQHF
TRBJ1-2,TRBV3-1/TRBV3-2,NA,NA,TGTGCCAGCAGCTCCGGGGAAAGTAACTATGGCTACACCTTC,CASSSGESNYGYTF
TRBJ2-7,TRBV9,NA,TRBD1,TGTGCCAGCAGCGAGGGACAGTTCTACGAGCAGTACTTC,CASSEGQFYEQYF
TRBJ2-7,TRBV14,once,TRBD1,TGTGCCAGCAGCCAAGTTCCGGGACAGGGTAGGGCCGAGCAGTACTTC,CASSQVPGQGRAEQYF
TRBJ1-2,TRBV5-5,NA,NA,TGTGCCAGCAGCTCCGACAGGATGGGCTATGGCTACACCTTC,CASSSDRMGYGYTF
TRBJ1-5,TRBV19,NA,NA,TGTGCCAGTAGTATAGGAGTGGGCCTGGGGAGTCAGCCCCAGCATTTT,CASSIGVGLGSQPQHF
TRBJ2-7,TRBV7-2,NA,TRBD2,TGTGCCAGCAGAGGGGACTGGGAGGGGGAGCAGTACTTC,CASRGDWEGEQYF
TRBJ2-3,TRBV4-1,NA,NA,TGCGCCAGCAGCTGGGCGGGTCCTCGTTTCTCCACAGATACGCAGTATTTT,CASSWAGPRFSTDTQYF
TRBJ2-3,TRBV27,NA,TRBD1,TGTGCCAGCAGTTGGGACAGGGGGGGGGATACGCAGTATTTT,CASSWDRGGDTQYF
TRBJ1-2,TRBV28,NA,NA,TGTGCCAGCAGTTTATGGGGCAGGGGCTACACCTTC,CASSLWGRGYTF
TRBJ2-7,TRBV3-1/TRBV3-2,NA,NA,TGTGCCAGCAGCGACGACAGCATCTCCTACGAGCAGTACTTC,CASSDDSISYEQYF
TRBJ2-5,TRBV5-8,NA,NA,TGTGCCAGCAGCTTGTTGCGGGGGCGGGACCTCCCAATCCAGTACTTC,CASSLLRGRDLPIQYF
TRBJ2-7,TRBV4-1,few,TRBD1,TGCGCCAGCAGCCAAAAGGGGACAGTGGACGAGCAGTACTTC,CASSQKGTVDEQYF
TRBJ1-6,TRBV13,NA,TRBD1,TGTGCCAGCAGCTACGCCGGGACAGCGAATTCACCCCTCCACTTT,CASSYAGTANSPLHF
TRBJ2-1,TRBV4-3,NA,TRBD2,TGCGCCAGCAGCCAAGAAAGGCAGGTTAGGCTAGCGGGCCTGAGCTCCTACAATGAGCAGTTCTTC,CASSQERQVRLAGLSSYNEQFF
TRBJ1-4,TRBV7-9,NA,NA,TGTGCCAGCAGCTTAGTCCCCGGTGCGGAACTGTTTTTT,CASSLVPGAELFF
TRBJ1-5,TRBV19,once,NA,TGTGCCAGTAAGAGTCCCCGGGTTGGGCCCCAGCATTTT,CASKSPRVGPQHF
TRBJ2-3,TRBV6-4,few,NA,TGTGCCAGCAGTGACTCGATTGAAGACTATCGGCAGTATTTT,CASSDSIEDYRQYF
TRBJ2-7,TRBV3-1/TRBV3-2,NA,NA,TGTGCCAGCAGCCAAGGGGTGTCAGGCCCACCGGGGGAGCAGTACTTC,CASSQGVSGPPGEQYF
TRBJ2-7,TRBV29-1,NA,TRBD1,TGCAGCGTTGAAGACGATCGGACAGGACTGCGCGAGCAGTACTTC,CSVEDDRTGLREQYF
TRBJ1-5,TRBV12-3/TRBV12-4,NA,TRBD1,TGTGCCAGCAGTTTCACAGGGGATCAGCCCCAGCATTTT,CASSFTGDQPQHF
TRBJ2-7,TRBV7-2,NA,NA,TGTGCCAGCAGCATACAGGGTCTCTACGAGCAGTACTTC,CASSIQGLYEQYF
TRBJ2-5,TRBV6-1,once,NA,TGTGCCAGCAGTGAAGCGGGGGGTGGGGAGACCCAGTACTTC,CASSEAGGGETQYF
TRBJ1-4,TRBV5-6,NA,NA,TGTGCCAGCAGCTTTTATGAGAGGAAAAAACTGTTTTTT,CASSFYERKKLFF
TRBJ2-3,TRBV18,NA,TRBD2,TGTGCCAGCTCGCCACCACTAGCGAGAAGCACAGATACGCAGTATTTT,CASSPPLARSTDTQYF
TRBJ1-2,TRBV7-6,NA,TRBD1,TGTGCCAGCAGCCCACGATCCGCGACAGGGCCTCATGGCTACACCTTC,CASSPRSATGPHGYTF